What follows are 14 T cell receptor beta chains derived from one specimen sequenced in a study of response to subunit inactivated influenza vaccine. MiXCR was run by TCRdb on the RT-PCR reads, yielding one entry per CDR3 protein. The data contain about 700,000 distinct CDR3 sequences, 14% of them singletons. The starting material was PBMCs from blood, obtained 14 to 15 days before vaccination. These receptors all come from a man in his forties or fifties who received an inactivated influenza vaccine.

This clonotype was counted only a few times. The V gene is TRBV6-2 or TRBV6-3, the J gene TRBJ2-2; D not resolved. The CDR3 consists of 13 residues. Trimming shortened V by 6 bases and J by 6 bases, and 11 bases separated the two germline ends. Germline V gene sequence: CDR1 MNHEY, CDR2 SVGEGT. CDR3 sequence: CASRIHNAGELFF. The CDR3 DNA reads TGTGCCAGCAGAATACACAACGCCGGGGAGCTGTTTTTT.

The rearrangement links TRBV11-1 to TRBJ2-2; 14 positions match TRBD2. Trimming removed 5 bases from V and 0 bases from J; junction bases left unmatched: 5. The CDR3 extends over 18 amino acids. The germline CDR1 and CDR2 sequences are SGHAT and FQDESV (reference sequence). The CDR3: CASSKGLAGDANTGELFF. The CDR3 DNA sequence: TGTGCCAGCAGCAAGGGACTAGCGGGAGATGCGAACACCGGGGAGCTGTTTTTT.

CDR3 DNA: TGTGCCAGCAGTTTTAAAGGGGAGGTCCTCCCCTACGAGCAGTACTTC. Translated: CASSFKGEVLPYEQYF. This chain links TRBV28 with TRBJ2-7; D possibly corresponds to TRBD2 (6 bases). V was cut by 3 bases and J by 2 bases, with 17 bases left in between. The CDR3 runs 16 residues. Germline lookup yields CDR1 MDHEN and CDR2 SYDVKM.

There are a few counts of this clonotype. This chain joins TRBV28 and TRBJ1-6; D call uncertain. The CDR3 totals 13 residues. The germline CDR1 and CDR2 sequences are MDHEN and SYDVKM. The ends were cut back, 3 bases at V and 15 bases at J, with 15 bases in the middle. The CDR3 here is CASSFKVSWGLHF. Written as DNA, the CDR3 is TGTGCCAGCAGTTTTAAAGTGTCCTGGGGCCTCCACTTT.

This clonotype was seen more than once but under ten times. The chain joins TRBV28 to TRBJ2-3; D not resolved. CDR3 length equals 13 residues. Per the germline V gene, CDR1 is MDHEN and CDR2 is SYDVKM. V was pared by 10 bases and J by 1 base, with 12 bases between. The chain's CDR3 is CATLSRGTDTQYF. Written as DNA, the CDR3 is TGTGCCACCCTAAGTAGGGGCACAGATACGCAGTATTTT.

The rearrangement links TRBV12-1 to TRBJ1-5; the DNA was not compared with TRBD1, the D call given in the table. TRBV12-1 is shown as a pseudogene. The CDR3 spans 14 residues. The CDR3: CASSGTRGQGARAF. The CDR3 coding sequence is TGCGCCAGCAGTGGCACAAGGGGACAGGGGGCGAGGGCCTTT.

The DNA for the CDR3 is TGTGCCAGCAGTCCTTGGACCAGGGGAACCGGGGAGCTGTTTTTT. This translates into CASSPWTRGTGELFF. This rearrangement joins TRBV12-3 or TRBV12-4 to TRBJ2-2; a possible D gene is TRBD1 (6 bases). This CDR3 has 15 amino acids. V shed 5 bases and J shed 5 bases, with 15 bases lying between them.

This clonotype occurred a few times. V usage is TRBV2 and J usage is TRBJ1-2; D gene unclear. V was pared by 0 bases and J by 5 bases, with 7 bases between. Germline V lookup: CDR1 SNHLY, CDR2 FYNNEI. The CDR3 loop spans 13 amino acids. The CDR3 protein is CASSEAWGYGYTF. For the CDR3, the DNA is TGTGCCAGCAGTGAAGCTTGGGGTTATGGCTACACCTTC.

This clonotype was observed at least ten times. In nucleotides, the CDR3 is TGTGCCACCAGCAGAGATAGGACCGGGGCCTCGGGGACCGGGGAGCTGTTTTTT. Protein: CATSRDRTGASGTGELFF. This chain links TRBV15 with TRBJ2-2; either TRBD1 or TRBD2 may fit D (5 bases each). This CDR3 is 18 amino acids long. CDR1 and CDR2 (germline): LNHNV, YYDKDF (reference sequence). V shed 0 bases and J shed 5 bases, with 19 bases lying between them.

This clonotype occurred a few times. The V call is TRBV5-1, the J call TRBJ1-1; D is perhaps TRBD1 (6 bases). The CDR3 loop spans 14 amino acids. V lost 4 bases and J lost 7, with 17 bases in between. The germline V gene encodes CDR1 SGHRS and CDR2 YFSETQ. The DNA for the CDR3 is TGCGCCAGCAGCCCCGAATTGAGACAGGATGAAGCTTTCTTT. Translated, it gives CASSPELRQDEAFF.

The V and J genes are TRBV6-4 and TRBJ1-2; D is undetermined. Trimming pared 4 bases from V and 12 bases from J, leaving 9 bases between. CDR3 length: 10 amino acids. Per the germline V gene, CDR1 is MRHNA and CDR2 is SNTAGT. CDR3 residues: CASSALEDTF. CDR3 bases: TGTGCCAGCAGTGCCCTTGAAGACACCTTC.

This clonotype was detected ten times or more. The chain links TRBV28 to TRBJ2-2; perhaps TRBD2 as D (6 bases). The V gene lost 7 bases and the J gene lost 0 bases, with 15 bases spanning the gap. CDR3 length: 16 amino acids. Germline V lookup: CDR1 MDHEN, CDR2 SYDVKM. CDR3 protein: CASKGGGTSNTGELFF. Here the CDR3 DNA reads TGTGCCAGCAAAGGTGGGGGGACCTCGAACACCGGGGAGCTGTTTTTT.

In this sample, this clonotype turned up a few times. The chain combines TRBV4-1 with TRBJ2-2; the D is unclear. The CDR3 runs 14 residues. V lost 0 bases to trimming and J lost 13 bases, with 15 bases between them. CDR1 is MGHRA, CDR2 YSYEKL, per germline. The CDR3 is CASSQERAVAALFF. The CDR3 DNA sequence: TGCGCCAGCAGCCAAGAACGGGCCGTTGCTGCGCTGTTTTTT.

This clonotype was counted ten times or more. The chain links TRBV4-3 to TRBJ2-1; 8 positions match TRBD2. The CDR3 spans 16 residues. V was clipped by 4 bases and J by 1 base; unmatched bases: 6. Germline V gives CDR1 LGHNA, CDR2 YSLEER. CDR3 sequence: CASSLGGGLSYNEQFF. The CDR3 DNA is TGCGCCAGCAGCCTCGGGGGGGGCCTATCCTACAATGAGCAGTTCTTC.